The 15 T cell receptor beta chains below come from one sample, sequenced in a study of blood T cell repertoires in COVID-19. Some clones are missing from TCRdb's copy, which holds only in-frame ones; the method was immunoSEQ multiplex PCR. The data show 80,000 to 95,000 clones, with 85% seen just once and over 35% held by the top ten. What was sequenced was peripheral blood. The receptors were gathered from a man older than 75 with acute or convalescent COVID-19.

This clone has only a few counts. One end of the junction is discordant with germline, which a read error may explain. The rearrangement uses TRBV20-1 and TRBJ1-1; the D is unclear. In germline, CDR1 is DFQATT, CDR2 SNEGSKA (reference sequence). The CDR3 covers 9 residues. This CDR3 reads CSAPGSGIF. CDR3 coding DNA: TGCAGTGCTCCCGGTTCGGGGATCTTT.

The chain carries TRBV10-1 and TRBJ2-7, with D unresolved. Trimming took 3 bases from V and 1 from J, leaving 10 bases between them. The V gene's germline CDR1 is WNHNN and CDR2 SYGVQD (reference sequence). This CDR3 region has 14 residues. The CDR3 region has the DNA TGCGCCAGCAGTGAAGCAGGAACGTCCTACGAGCAGTACTTC. It codes for CASSEAGTSYEQYF.

The chain couples TRBV7-3 to TRBJ2-3, with 12 positions matching TRBD1. V lost 2 bases to trimming and J lost 4 bases; unmatched junction nucleotides: 7. The CDR3 covers 17 residues. Germline V CDR1 and CDR2: SGHTA, FQGTGA. The CDR3 loop is CASSLVGTGGRADTQYF. The CDR3 DNA follows: TGTGCCAGCAGCTTAGTCGGGACAGGGGGCCGGGCAGATACGCAGTATTTT. The full variable domain, rest sourced from reference TRBV7-3 and TRBJ2-3, is GAGVSQTPSNKVTEKGKYVELRCDPISGHTALYWYRQSLGQGPEFLIYFQGTGAADDSGLPNDRFFAVRPEGSVSTLKIQRTERGDSAVYLCASSLVGTGGRADTQYFGPGTRLTVL.

This chain connects TRBV27 to TRBJ2-1; perhaps TRBD1 as D (5 bases). V shed 2 bases and J shed 9 bases, with 14 bases lying between them. This CDR3 spans 14 amino acids. CDR1 and CDR2 from the germline V gene are MNHEY and SMNVEV (reference sequence). The CDR3 loop is CASSLRQSKSEQFF. DNA of the CDR3: TGTGCCAGCAGTTTAAGACAGTCGAAGAGTGAGCAGTTCTTC.

The chain combines TRBV5-4 with TRBJ2-7; 7 nucleotides agree with TRBD1. Germline V lookup: CDR1 SGHNT, CDR2 YYREEE (reference sequence). The CDR3 contains 14 residues. The trim removed 0 bases at V and 2 bases at J, leaving 2 bases unmatched. CDR3 amino acids: CASSLVQGAYEQYF. As DNA, the CDR3 is TGTGCCAGCAGCTTGGTTCAGGGGGCCTACGAGCAGTACTTC.

The CDR3 nucleotides are TGTGCCAGCAGCCCCGGACAGTTCCTCAGCTCTGGAAACACCATATATTTT. Encoded protein: CASSPGQFLSSGNTIYF. The J gene is TRBJ1-3, the V gene TRBV7-8, with TRBD1 as a possible D gene (6 bases). The CDR3 is 17 amino acids. Deletions cut 5 bases from V and 0 bases from J, with 17 bases between. Per the germline V gene, CDR1 is SGHVS and CDR2 is FQNEAQ.

The CDR3 reads CASSSSGYKYEQYF. The CDR3 DNA reads as TGTGCCAGCAGTTCTAGCGGGTATAAATATGAGCAGTACTTC. The J gene is TRBJ2-7, the V gene TRBV7-2; 8 bases line up with TRBD2. V shed 6 bases, J shed 7 bases, and the junction held 11 bases outside the gene matches. This CDR3 region has 14 residues. Germline lookup yields CDR1 SGHTA and CDR2 FQGNSA.

The chain carries TRBV11-2 and TRBJ1-1; a weak D match, TRBD1 (5 bases). Germline-derived CDR1 and CDR2 are SGHAT and FQNNGV. The CDR3 extends over 14 amino acids. The germline V and J ends were trimmed by 2 bases and 5 bases, with 12 bases remaining between them. The CDR3 loop reads CASSLSGAGTEAFF. CDR3 DNA: TGTGCCAGCAGCTTATCTGGGGCAGGGACTGAAGCTTTCTTT.

The chain carries TRBV27 and TRBJ2-3, with 13 bases fitting TRBD2. The germline V gene has CDR1 MNHEY and CDR2 SMNVEV (reference sequence). CDR3 length equals 15 residues. V gave up 6 bases and J gave up 4 bases; unmatched junction bases: 4. CDR3 sequence (DNA): TGTGCCAGCAGCTTACTAGCGGGAGGGTCAGATACGCAGTATTTT. Translation gives CASSLLAGGSDTQYF.

The CDR3 region is CASSQEPGSYEQYF. CDR3 sequence (DNA): TGCGCCAGCAGCCAAGAACCGGGCTCCTACGAGCAGTACTTC. V usage is TRBV4-1 and J usage is TRBJ2-7; D gene unclear. This CDR3 region has 14 residues. V gave up 0 bases and J gave up 0 bases, with 6 bases separating them. The V gene's germline CDR1 is MGHRA and CDR2 YSYEKL.

The chain recombines TRBV5-1 with TRBJ2-5; D not certain. The V end lost 0 bases, the J end lost 5 bases, and 5 bases lay between the germline ends. This CDR3 contains 12 residues. In germline, CDR1 is SGHRS, CDR2 YFSETQ. This CDR3 is CASSLDRETQYF. The DNA of the CDR3 is TGCGCCAGCAGCTTGGATCGGGAGACCCAGTACTTC.

Only a few counts were recorded for this clone. The chain carries TRBV27 and TRBJ1-1, with a weak D call TRBD1 (6 bases). With 6 bases removed from V and 6 bases from J, the gap between germline ends came to 23 bases. CDR1 is MNHEY and CDR2 is SMNVEV in the germline V gene (reference sequence). CDR3 length: 16 amino acids. CDR3 in amino acids: CASRRIKDSKRAEAFF. Written as DNA, the CDR3 is TGTGCCAGCAGACGTATTAAGGACAGTAAAAGGGCTGAAGCTTTCTTT.

This clone was seen once. This chain connects TRBV20-1 to TRBJ2-7, with D perhaps matching TRBD1 (6 bases). Germline CDR1 DFQATT, CDR2 SNEGSKA (reference sequence). The CDR3 covers 11 residues. Trimming pared 6 bases from V and 3 bases from J, leaving 9 bases between. As DNA, the CDR3 is TGCAGTGCCCTACAGGGCTACGAGCAGTACTTC. Translation gives CSALQGYEQYF.

The chain combines TRBV5-8 with TRBJ2-1; 10 bases align to TRBD1. The CDR3 covers 14 residues. Germline V gene sequence: CDR1 SGHTS, CDR2 YDEGEE. The ends lost 0 bases at V and 7 bases at J; junction bases unmatched: 1. The CDR3 sequence: CASSLGQGANEQFF. The CDR3 coding sequence is TGTGCCAGCAGCTTGGGACAGGGGGCGAATGAGCAGTTCTTC.

The genes are TRBV9 and TRBJ2-7; TRBD2 matches at 10 bases. With 4 bases clipped from V and 7 bases from J, the junction kept 17 bases outside the gene matches. This CDR3 contains 17 residues. Germline CDR1 is SGDLS and CDR2 is YYNGEE. The CDR3 nucleotides read TGTGCCAGCAGCAAAGGGGGGGCTAGCGGGAGAATTGATGAGCAGTACTTC. Residues: CASSKGGASGRIDEQYF.